This T cell receptor beta chain came from a study of identical twins. CDR3 length: 17 amino acids. In germline, CDR1 is SGHRS, CDR2 YFSETQ. Trimming at V came to 0 bases and at J to 7 bases, leaving 9 bases not matched to a gene. A template switching step contributed a universal primer site, while unique molecular identifiers were present in the cDNA. Using its own MiXCR run on the 5' RACE reads, TCRdb lists one record per CDR3 protein. In the table there are 450,000 to 600,000 distinct CDR3 sequences, 20% to 25% of which are singletons. Donors were all healthy Caucasians. General observations from the study: Fewer insertions characterized abundant cord blood beta clonotypes, whereas memory repertoires showed none.

As regards this clonotype: Its antigen is unidentified.

The same sample was also studied in work on yellow fever vaccine responses in identical twins.

The TCR was taken from a woman in her late teens or twenties in good health. The sequenced sample was CD4+ T cells sorted from blood. The V and J genes are TRBV5-1 and TRBJ2-1; TRBD1 matches 11 bases. The CDR3 loop reads CASSLDLFGTGGNEQFF. Here the CDR3 DNA reads TGCGCCAGCAGCTTGGACCTCTTCGGGACAGGGGGGAATGAGCAGTTCTTC.